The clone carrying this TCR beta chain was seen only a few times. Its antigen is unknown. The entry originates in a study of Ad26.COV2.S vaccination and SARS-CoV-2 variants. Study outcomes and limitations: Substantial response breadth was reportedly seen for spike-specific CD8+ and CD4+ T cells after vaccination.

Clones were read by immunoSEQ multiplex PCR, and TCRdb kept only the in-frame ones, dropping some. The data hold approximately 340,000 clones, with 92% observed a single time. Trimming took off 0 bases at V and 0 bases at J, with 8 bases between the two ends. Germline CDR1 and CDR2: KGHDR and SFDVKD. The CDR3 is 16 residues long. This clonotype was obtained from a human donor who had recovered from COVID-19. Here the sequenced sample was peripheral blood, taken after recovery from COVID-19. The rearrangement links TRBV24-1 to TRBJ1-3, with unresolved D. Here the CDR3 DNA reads TGTGCCACCAGTGATTTGGGCACCCGCTCTGGAAACACCATATATTTT. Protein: CATSDLGTRSGNTIYF.